The TCR beta chain described here comes from a study of cytomegalovirus exposure and HLA in healthy donors. Findings and limits, study-wide: Most sequenced TCRs were rare (though some public TCRs occurred in many donors). Indistinguishability led to the exclusion of some V segments, TRBV6-2 and TRBV6-3 included.

The CDR3 loop spans 12 amino acids. V was trimmed by 5 bases and J by 9 bases, leaving 12 bases between them. Germline V gives CDR1 SGHNT, CDR2 YYREEE (reference sequence). The PCR was carried out with 60 Vbeta primers and 13 Jbeta primers. Data came from immunoSEQ multiplex PCR; TCRdb stores just in-frame clones and leaves some out. The table lists under 200,000 clones, 10% to 15% of them singletons. About this clone itself: No antigen is known for it.

The receptor's source is a man aged 45 to 65 in good health and CMV-seropositive. Sequenced input: PBMCs. The V call is TRBV5-4, the J call TRBJ1-5; D gene ambiguous. DNA of the CDR3: TGTGCCAGCAGTCTGGATTCGGGGCCCCAGCATTTT. It specifies CASSLDSGPQHF.